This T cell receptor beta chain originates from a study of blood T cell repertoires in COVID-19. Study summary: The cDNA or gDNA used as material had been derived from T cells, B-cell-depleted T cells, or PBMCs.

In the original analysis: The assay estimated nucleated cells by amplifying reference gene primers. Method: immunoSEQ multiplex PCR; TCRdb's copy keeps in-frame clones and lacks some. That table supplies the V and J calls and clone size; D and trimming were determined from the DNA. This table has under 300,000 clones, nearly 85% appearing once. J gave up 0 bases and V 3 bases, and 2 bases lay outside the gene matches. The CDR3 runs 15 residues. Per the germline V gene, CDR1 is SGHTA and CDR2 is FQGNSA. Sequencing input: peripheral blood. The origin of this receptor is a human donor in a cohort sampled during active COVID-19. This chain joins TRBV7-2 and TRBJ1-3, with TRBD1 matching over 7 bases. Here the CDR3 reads CASSFGQVSGNTIYF. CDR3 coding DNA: TGTGCCAGCAGCTTCGGACAGGTCTCTGGAAACACCATATATTTT.